This passage covers 12 T cell receptor beta chains from one sample sequenced in a study of blood T cell repertoires in COVID-19. Data came from immunoSEQ multiplex PCR; TCRdb stores just in-frame clones and leaves some out. This repertoire shows approximately 350,000 clones, around 86% found once; its top ten account for roughly 5.1%. Sequencing input: PBMCs or T cells enriched from blood (not recorded which). These receptors all stem from a woman in her 50s who had recovered from COVID-19.

The V gene is TRBV9, the J gene TRBJ1-4, with 10 positions matching TRBD1. CDR1 and CDR2 from the germline V gene are SGDLS and YYNGEE. Trimming took 0 bases from V and 8 from J; bases not matched to a gene: 4. This CDR3 is 15 amino acids long. Here the CDR3 reads CASSVGWDRGEKLFF. DNA of the CDR3: TGTGCCAGCAGCGTAGGGTGGGACAGGGGCGAAAAACTGTTTTTT.

Only one count was recorded for this clone. The chain is built from TRBV15 and TRBJ2-1, with D perhaps TRBD2 (6 bases). CDR3 length: 14 residues. Per the germline V gene, CDR1 is LNHNV and CDR2 is YYDKDF (reference sequence). Trimming removed 3 bases from V and 9 bases from J, with 15 bases in between. CDR3 nucleotide sequence: TGTGCCACCAGCAGCGGGACTTCCTGGGGTGAGCAGTTCTTC. This sequence encodes CATSSGTSWGEQFF.

This sequence joins TRBV2 and TRBJ2-1; TRBD2 might be the D (5 bases). CDR1 is SNHLY, CDR2 FYNNEI, per germline. Between the trimmed V and J ends, which lost 2 bases and 2 bases, there was a span of 10 bases. The CDR3 covers 15 residues. This CDR3 reads CASSERRSAYNEQFF. CDR3 bases: TGTGCCAGCAGTGAAAGGCGTAGCGCCTACAATGAGCAGTTCTTC.

The rearrangement joins TRBV15 to TRBJ1-4; D gene ambiguous. The CDR3 is 16 amino acids. Germline CDR1 reads LNHNV; CDR2 reads YYDKDF (reference sequence). Trimming pared 0 bases from V and 3 bases from J, leaving 11 bases between. CDR3 sequence reads: CATSRDMAAANEKLFF. CDR3 in DNA: TGTGCCACCAGCAGAGATATGGCCGCGGCTAATGAAAAACTGTTTTTT.

This rearrangement joins TRBV5-1 to TRBJ2-2; perhaps TRBD2 as D (5 bases). The germline V and J ends were trimmed by 4 bases and 0 bases, with 13 bases remaining between them. Germline-derived CDR1 and CDR2 are SGHRS and YFSETQ. CDR3 size: 16 residues. The CDR3 nucleotides read TGCGCCAGCAGCCACTTTGGCGGGTCGAACACCGGGGAGCTGTTTTTT. This gives the protein CASSHFGGSNTGELFF.

At least ten counts were recorded for this clone. The V and J genes are TRBV5-4 and TRBJ2-7, with TRBD1 matching over 8 bases. Unmatched junction bases numbered 4, after V lost 4 bases and J lost 4 bases. The CDR3 loop spans 13 amino acids. Per germline, CDR1 SGHNT and CDR2 YYREEE (reference sequence). The CDR3 here is CASSRGQGYEQYF. The CDR3 DNA sequence: TGTGCCAGCAGCCGAGGACAGGGATACGAGCAGTACTTC.

This chain uses TRBV19 with TRBJ2-5; TRBD2 might be the D (5 bases). Germline V gene lookup returns CDR1 LNHDA and CDR2 SQIVND (reference sequence). The CDR3 sequence is 13 residues long. Trimming took off 6 bases at V and 3 bases at J, with 11 bases between the two ends. The CDR3 DNA follows: TGTGCCAGTAGGGAGGCGGCTGAAGAGACCCAGTACTTC. This translates into CASREAAEETQYF.

The chain is built from TRBV7-9 and TRBJ2-1; 9 bases are shared with TRBD1. Germline CDR1 is SEHNR and CDR2 is FQNEAQ (reference sequence). With 3 bases clipped from V and 7 bases from J, the junction kept 7 bases outside the gene matches. The CDR3 runs to 15 residues. CDR3 in amino acids: CASSLGDRAGNEQFF. The DNA for the CDR3 is TGTGCCAGCAGCTTGGGGGACAGGGCGGGGAATGAGCAGTTCTTC.

The chain uses TRBV5-1 and TRBJ2-2, with a weak D call TRBD2 (5 bases). Trimming took off 5 bases at V and 4 bases at J, with 12 bases between the two ends. The CDR3 contains 14 residues. Germline assignment: CDR1 SGHRS and CDR2 YFSETQ. CDR3 loop: CASSPGSGTGELFF. The CDR3, as DNA: TGCGCCAGCAGTCCGGGGTCGGGCACCGGGGAGCTGTTTTTT.

V and J are TRBV11-2 and TRBJ2-1; 7 bases map to TRBD2. The germline V gene has CDR1 SGHAT and CDR2 FQNNGV. J lost 15 bases, V lost 0 bases, and 8 bases had no gene match. This CDR3 spans 13 amino acids. CDR3 coding DNA: TGTGCCAGCAGCTTAGAGCACGGGGGGATGCGGTTCTTC. Amino acids: CASSLEHGGMRFF.

This clone was seen just once. This chain joins TRBV30 and TRBJ1-5; no clear D gene. CDR1 GTSNPN and CDR2 SVGIG come from the germline V gene (reference sequence). The CDR3 spans 15 residues. The V gene lost 2 bases and the J gene lost 1 base, with 12 bases spanning the gap. CDR3 in amino acids: CAWSRREPSNQPQHF. The CDR3, as DNA: TGTGCCTGGAGTAGGCGGGAACCAAGCAATCAGCCCCAGCATTTT.

The CDR3 nucleotides are TGTGCCAGCAGCTACGGTACTGGAAACACCATATATTTT. Translation: CASSYGTGNTIYF. The genes are TRBV7-9 and TRBJ1-3; D gene uncertain. Trimming left V 4 bases short and J 2 bases short, with 6 bases between. The germline V gene has CDR1 SEHNR and CDR2 FQNEAQ (reference sequence). This CDR3 is built from 13 residues.